This TCR beta chain came from a study of beta chain features in type 1 diabetes. Study outcomes and limitations: A potential influence of HLA type upon TCRB rearrangement remained unresolved herein. Type 1 diabetes patients had fewer VDJ junction insertions and more deletions. Compared with healthy donors, patients appeared to share more similar naive, central memory and regulatory TCRB repertoires.

Sequenced material consisted of expressed TCRB transcripts (all of the isolated RNA was reverse transcribed). Sequenced by immunoSEQ multiplex PCR; TCRdb stores in-frame clones only, minus some. Among roughly 380,000 clones, about 20% were seen once, and the ten largest hold under 0.055%. A remark on this clone: The antigen is undetermined.

Each sorted population was over 98% pure. The V and J ends lost 4 bases and 4 bases, in that order; junction bases with no gene match: 2. CDR1 is SGHRS and CDR2 is YFSETQ in the germline V gene. This CDR3 has 13 amino acids. Sequencing was done on a sample of naive CD4+ T cells from blood. This receptor was obtained from a woman between 18 and 29 years old in good health. The chain carries TRBV5-1 and TRBJ2-1; the match to TRBD1 covers 7 bases. The DNA for the CDR3 is TGCGCCAGCAGCACGGGACAGTACAATGAGCAGTTCTTC. As protein: CASSTGQYNEQFF. Together with reference TRBV5-1 and TRBJ2-1, the CDR3 gives the full variable domain: KAGVTQTPRYLIKTRGQQVTLSCSPISGHRSVSWYQQTPGQGLQFLFEYFSETQRNKGNFPGRFSGRQFSNSRSEMNVSTLELGDSALYLCASSTGQYNEQFFGPGTRLTVL.